The 31 T cell receptor beta chains reported below all come from one sample, sequenced in a study of early T cells in non-severe SARS-CoV-2 infection. TCRdb processed the 5' RACE reads anew with MiXCR; each CDR3 protein has one entry. The data contain about 76,000 distinct CDR3 sequences, about 11% of them seen just once; the ten biggest clones take up approximately 4.8%. The specimen sequenced was whole blood. These TCRs come from an adult who was a healthcare worker with PCR-confirmed SARS-CoV-2 infection or an uninfected control (not recorded which).

This clonotype was picked up a small number of times. The rearrangement joins TRBV5-6 to TRBJ2-7; 8 nucleotides match TRBD2. V was pared by 4 bases and J by 0 bases, with 9 bases of the junction left unmatched. The CDR3 length is 16 residues. Germline V gene lookup returns CDR1 SGHDT and CDR2 YYEEEE. The CDR3 is CASSLGLVISSYEQYF. The DNA for the CDR3 is TGTGCCAGCAGCCTGGGACTAGTTATTAGCTCCTACGAGCAGTACTTC.

This clonotype came up many times. The chain couples TRBV7-9 to TRBJ1-2; TRBD1 might be the D (6 bases). V lost 6 bases, J lost 0 bases, and 14 bases lay in between. Germline V CDR1 and CDR2: SEHNR, FQNEAQ (reference sequence). The CDR3 is made up of 15 amino acids. The CDR3 DNA sequence: TGTGCCAGCAGACCGGGGGGGCGAACTAACTATGGCTACACCTTC. Protein: CASRPGGRTNYGYTF.

This clonotype was recorded at least ten times. The chain uses TRBV12-3 or TRBV12-4 and TRBJ2-6; D unclear. Trimming cost V 6 bases and J 2 bases, with 8 bases left between them. The CDR3 is 14 residues long. The CDR3 loop is CASSYGPGANVLTF. The CDR3 nucleotides read TGTGCCAGCAGCTACGGACCTGGGGCCAACGTCCTGACTTTC.

This clonotype appeared many times. V and J are TRBV6-2 or TRBV6-3 and TRBJ2-1, with 10 bases aligning to TRBD2. Per germline, CDR1 MNHEY and CDR2 SVGEGT. The V gene end was trimmed by 5 bases and the J gene end by 5 bases; junction bases not matched to a gene: 12. The CDR3 sequence is 17 residues long. This chain's CDR3 is CASSRGALAGANNEQFF. The CDR3 DNA follows: TGTGCCAGCAGTAGGGGGGCCCTAGCGGGGGCTAACAATGAGCAGTTCTTC.

This clonotype was recorded many times. V and J are TRBV7-9 and TRBJ2-7, with D perhaps assigned TRBD1 or TRBD2 (5 bases each). CDR1 and CDR2 from the germline V gene are SEHNR and FQNEAQ (reference sequence). CDR3 length: 13 residues. V gave up 5 bases and J gave up 0 bases, with 8 bases separating them. The DNA for the CDR3 is TGTGCCAGCAGCCACGGGACCTCCTACGAGCAGTACTTC. Translation: CASSHGTSYEQYF.

This clonotype was detected ten times or more. The CDR3 coding sequence is TGTGCCAGCAGTGCCCGATCAGGGGCCCGAAATGAGCAGTTCTTC. Its translation: CASSARSGARNEQFF. The chain is built from TRBV2 and TRBJ2-1, with D maybe TRBD1 (6 bases). The V gene lost 4 bases and the J gene lost 7 bases, with 17 bases spanning the gap. Germline V CDR1 and CDR2: SNHLY, FYNNEI. The CDR3 has 15 amino acids. Complete variable domain (other parts from reference TRBV2 and TRBJ2-1): EPEVTQTPSHQVTQMGQEVILRCVPISNHLYFYWYRQILGQKVEFLVSFYNNEISEKSEIFDDQFSVERPDGSNFTLKIRSTKLEDSAMYFCASSARSGARNEQFFGPGTRLTVL.

In its sample, this clonotype was seen many times. V is TRBV7-3 and J is TRBJ1-2, with 9 bases aligning to TRBD1. The CDR3 is 13 residues long. CDR1 is SGHTA and CDR2 is FQGTGA in the germline V gene. J gave up 8 bases and V 4 bases, and 5 bases lay outside the gene matches. CDR3 coding DNA: TGTGCCAGCAGCTCGGACAGGGGCGACGGCTACACCTTC. Amino acid sequence: CASSSDRGDGYTF.

V is TRBV6-1 and J is TRBJ2-1, with 16 bases that match TRBD2. The J segment lost 5 bases and the V segment lost 7 bases, leaving 8 bases of the junction unmatched. The CDR3 covers 17 residues. Germline V gene data show CDR1 as MNHNS and CDR2 as SASEGT. CDR3 nucleotides: TGTGCCAGCATGGGGACTAGCGGGGGGGCAACACACAATGAGCAGTTCTTC. Its protein is CASMGTSGGATHNEQFF.

This clonotype was picked up many times. The V and J genes are TRBV5-5 and TRBJ2-6; D ambiguous. This CDR3 is 18 amino acids long. Trimming shortened V by 0 bases and J by 3 bases, and 16 bases separated the two germline ends. CDR1 SGHKS and CDR2 YYEKEE come from the germline V gene (reference sequence). The CDR3 DNA is TGTGCCAGCAGCTTGGACCGACTTAGGGCGAATGGGGCCAACGTCCTGACTTTC. Its translation is CASSLDRLRANGANVLTF. The variable domain in full, with the rest retrieved from reference TRBV5-5 and TRBJ2-6, is DAGVTQSPTHLIKTRGQQVTLRCSPISGHKSVSWYQQVLGQGPQFIFQYYEKEERGRGNFPDRFSARQFPNYSSELNVNALLLGDSALYLCASSLDRLRANGANVLTFGAGSRLTVL.

J is TRBJ1-1 and V is TRBV12-5; D is unresolved. The CDR3 contains 14 residues. The V gene lost 4 bases and the J gene lost 7 bases, with 16 bases spanning the gap. Germline lookup yields CDR1 LGHNT and CDR2 FRNRAP. The CDR3 DNA follows: TGTGCTAGTGGTTCCCCCCTTTCCGGTGGTGAAGCTTTCTTT. This codes for CASGSPLSGGEAFF.

CDR3 residues: CASSRQQGSNQPQHF. CDR3 DNA: TGTGCCAGCAGTCGCCAACAGGGTAGCAATCAGCCCCAGCATTTT. The chain couples TRBV12-3 or TRBV12-4 to TRBJ1-5; TRBD1 is a possible D gene (6 bases). The CDR3 runs to 15 residues. The V gene lost 5 bases and the J gene lost 0 bases, with 11 bases spanning the gap.

At least ten counts were recorded for this clonotype. The rearrangement uses TRBV5-1 and TRBJ2-1; possibly TRBD2 for D (5 bases). CDR3 length: 16 residues. The V end lost 6 bases, the J end lost 0 bases, and 16 bases lay between the germline ends. Germline-derived CDR1 and CDR2 are SGHRS and YFSETQ. The CDR3 nucleotides read TGCGCCAGCAAAGCCGGAGGCGCCAGCTCCTACAATGAGCAGTTCTTC. It translates to CASKAGGASSYNEQFF. The entire variable domain, with the rest obtained from reference TRBV5-1 and TRBJ2-1, is as follows: KAGVTQTPRYLIKTRGQQVTLSCSPISGHRSVSWYQQTPGQGLQFLFEYFSETQRNKGNFPGRFSGRQFSNSRSEMNVSTLELGDSALYLCASKAGGASSYNEQFFGPGTRLTVL.

The J gene is TRBJ1-4, the V gene TRBV3-1, with 8 bases that match TRBD1. This CDR3 comprises 15 residues. J gave up 4 bases and V 2 bases, and 3 bases lay outside the gene matches. In germline, CDR1 is LGHDT, CDR2 YNNKEL (reference sequence). The CDR3 DNA sequence: TGTGCCAGCAGCCAACCGGGACAGGATAATGAAAAACTGTTTTTT. This encodes CASSQPGQDNEKLFF.

This clonotype was counted ten times or more. V is TRBV29-1 and J is TRBJ2-1; 11 nucleotides match TRBD2. In germline, CDR1 is SQVTM, CDR2 ANQGSEA. V shed 5 bases and J 7 bases; nucleotides not matched to a gene: 4. The CDR3 covers 13 residues. As DNA, the CDR3 is TGCAGCGTTATAGCGGGGGGGGTGAATGAGCAGTTCTTC. As protein: CSVIAGGVNEQFF.

The chain carries TRBV29-1 and TRBJ2-5; 8 bases match TRBD1. The CDR3 spans 13 residues. The V gene's germline CDR1 is SQVTM and CDR2 ANQGSEA. Trimming removed 3 bases from V and 4 bases from J; junction bases left unmatched: 4. CDR3 nucleotides: TGCAGCGTTGACCCGGGACAGGTAGAGACCCAGTACTTC. The encoded protein is CSVDPGQVETQYF.

This clonotype was detected many times. The chain links TRBV7-9 to TRBJ2-7, with D hard to call. Per germline, CDR1 SEHNR and CDR2 FQNEAQ (reference sequence). Trimming took off 5 bases at V and 4 bases at J, with 18 bases between the two ends. This CDR3 comprises 15 residues. The CDR3 sequence: CASSPSLGTSYEQYF. The CDR3 DNA sequence: TGTGCCAGCAGCCCCAGTCTAGGTACATCTTACGAGCAGTACTTC.

The chain uses TRBV9 and TRBJ2-1, with D perhaps matching TRBD1 (6 bases). The ends were cut back, 3 bases at V and 5 bases at J, with 12 bases in the middle. The CDR3 extends over 14 amino acids. CDR1 is SGDLS, CDR2 YYNGEE, per germline. CDR3 bases: TGTGCCAGCAGCGCTACAGGGATGGACAATGAGCAGTTCTTC. Amino acid sequence: CASSATGMDNEQFF.

Ten or more counts support this clonotype. V gene TRBV18 combines with J gene TRBJ1-6; a possible D gene is TRBD1 (6 bases). V lost 6 bases, J lost 5 bases, and 17 bases lay in between. The CDR3 covers 16 residues. In germline, CDR1 is KGHSH, CDR2 LQKENI. CDR3 coding DNA: TGTGCCAGCTCTCTCAACCGGGACACAAATAATTCACCCCTCCACTTT. It translates to CASSLNRDTNNSPLHF.

The V call is TRBV29-1, the J call TRBJ2-7; perhaps TRBD2 as D (5 bases). The CDR3 contains 10 residues. Deletions cut 6 bases from V and 2 bases from J, with 5 bases between. Germline CDR1 and CDR2: SQVTM and ANQGSEA. CDR3 DNA sequence: TGCAGCGTCGGGACCTACGAGCAGTACTTC. Translation: CSVGTYEQYF.

This clonotype appeared a few times. The V call is TRBV24-1, the J call TRBJ2-1, with D possibly TRBD2 on 6 matching bases. Deletions cut 3 bases from V and 8 bases from J, with 13 bases between. The germline CDR1 and CDR2 sequences are KGHDR and SFDVKD. The CDR3 consists of 14 residues. CDR3 amino acids: CATSDTTSLDEQFF. In DNA, the CDR3 is TGTGCCACCAGTGATACGACTAGTTTGGATGAGCAGTTCTTC.

This clonotype is categorized as medium-sized. The chain combines TRBV7-6 with TRBJ2-5; no firm D call. The length of the CDR3 is 15 residues. Germline lookup yields CDR1 SGHVS and CDR2 FNYEAQ. V was cut by 1 base and J by 6 bases, with 15 bases left in between. The CDR3 DNA follows: TGTGCCAGCAGCTTAGGGGGTGCGACTTATCAGACCCAGTACTTC. It translates to CASSLGGATYQTQYF.

The V and J genes are TRBV12-3 or TRBV12-4 and TRBJ2-4, with D unresolved. V lost 2 bases to trimming and J lost 0 bases, with 11 bases between them. The CDR3 covers 16 residues. This CDR3 reads CASSLLQSLAKNIQYF. In DNA form, the CDR3 reads TGTGCCAGCAGTTTACTCCAAAGTCTAGCCAAAAACATTCAGTACTTC.

The chain is built from TRBV7-3 and TRBJ2-2, with D possibly being TRBD1 (6 bases). This CDR3 comprises 13 residues. Trimming took 5 bases from V and 7 from J, leaving 11 bases between them. Looked up from germline, CDR1 is SGHTA and CDR2 is FQGTGA. Here the CDR3 DNA reads TGTGCCAGCAGCCCCCGCAGGGGCGGGGAGCTGTTTTTT. It specifies CASSPRRGGELFF.

For this clonotype: One junction end does not reproduce the germline sequence, and a read error may be involved. This sequence joins TRBV27 and TRBJ2-7; D unresolved. This CDR3 spans 14 amino acids. Germline V CDR1 and CDR2: MNHEY, SMNVEV (reference sequence). The CDR3 loop is CTSSQTGVSYEQYF. The CDR3 DNA reads TGTACCAGCAGTCAGACTGGGGTTTCCTACGAGCAGTACTTC.

This clonotype was detected a few times. The rearrangement joins TRBV11-2 to TRBJ1-2; D unclear. Trimming pared 6 bases from V and 6 bases from J, leaving 11 bases between. CDR1 is SGHAT, CDR2 FQNNGV, per germline. This CDR3 is 12 amino acids long. CDR3 in DNA: TGTGCCAGCAGTTATGACAACCATGGCTACACCTTC. Its protein is CASSYDNHGYTF.

The table lists this clonotype with a few counts. The genes are TRBV29-1 and TRBJ2-5; 9 positions agree with TRBD2. V was pared by 6 bases and J by 0 bases, with 11 bases of the junction left unmatched. CDR3 length: 16 amino acids. The germline CDR1 and CDR2 sequences are SQVTM and ANQGSEA. The CDR3 DNA is TGCAGCGTGAAAGGGGCTAGCGGGGACCACCAAGAGACCCAGTACTTC. Its translation is CSVKGASGDHQETQYF.

This clonotype showed up just a few times. The chain couples TRBV28 to TRBJ1-6; D is uncertain. CDR1 MDHEN and CDR2 SYDVKM come from the germline V gene. The CDR3 spans 17 residues. Trimming removed 3 bases at V and 0 bases at J, with 12 bases between. The CDR3 here is CASSLLASSSYNSPLHF. The DNA for the CDR3 is TGTGCCAGCAGTTTGTTGGCCTCGAGCTCCTATAATTCACCCCTCCACTTT.

This clonotype was counted at least ten times. The V call is TRBV3-1, the J call TRBJ2-5, with 7 nucleotides matching TRBD1. The trim removed 1 base at V and 4 bases at J, leaving 9 bases unmatched. From germline, CDR1 is LGHDT and CDR2 YNNKEL (reference sequence). The CDR3 totals 16 residues. This CDR3 is CASSQGTGSGLETQYF. CDR3 coding DNA: TGTGCCAGCAGCCAAGGGACAGGTTCGGGATTAGAGACCCAGTACTTC.

The CDR3 spells CASSQRAGPSNEQYF. The CDR3 DNA reads as TGTGCCAGCAGCCAAAGGGCAGGGCCTTCCAACGAGCAGTACTTC. The rearrangement joins TRBV3-1 to TRBJ2-7; D possibly corresponds to TRBD1 (5 bases). Trimming stripped 2 bases from V and 5 bases from J, with 16 bases between. Germline CDR1 is LGHDT and CDR2 is YNNKEL (reference sequence). The CDR3 is made up of 15 amino acids.

Of note for this clonotype: Given a much more abundant clone one base away, this may be a read error. The genes are TRBV14 and TRBJ2-3; TRBD2 matches 9 bases. This CDR3 is built from 16 residues. CDR1 is SGHDN, CDR2 FVKESK, per germline. CDR3 protein: CASSQSGGTRTDAQYF. In nucleotides, the CDR3 is TGTGCCAGCAGCCAAAGCGGGGGGACTCGCACAGATGCGCAGTATTTT.

This clonotype was counted ten times or more. The genes are TRBV11-2 and TRBJ2-3, with a possible D match to TRBD1 (5 bases). The CDR3 is made up of 14 amino acids. The V gene lost 1 base and the J gene lost 0 bases, with 5 bases spanning the gap. Looked up from germline, CDR1 is SGHAT and CDR2 is FQNNGV. The CDR3 region is CASSLGQSTDTQYF. CDR3 DNA sequence: TGTGCCAGCAGCTTAGGACAGAGCACAGATACGCAGTATTTT.